This T cell receptor beta chain was obtained from a study of T cell repertoires in cytomegalovirus infection. Study-wide context: CMV infection together with matching HLA type was indicated by public TCR beta signatures.

TCRdb ran MiXCR on the reads and lists one entry per CDR3 protein. The sample lists some 150,000 distinct CDR3 sequences; around 24% were seen once. Comments on this clonotype: The antigen is not known.

The length of the CDR3 is 15 residues. Trimming cost V 8 bases and J 0 bases, with 11 bases left between them. CDR1 is SNHLY and CDR2 is FYNNEI in the germline V gene. Study outcomes and limitations: HLA-C-restricted TCR beta clonotypes specific for CMV led the ex vivo response.

The chain employs TRBV2 and TRBJ2-6; D may be TRBD1 or TRBD2 (5 bases each). The TCR comes from a human donor in good health (CMV status not recorded). Some clones in this sample may be carry-over from other donors' samples. The sequenced sample consisted of PBMCs. The DNA for the CDR3 is TGTGCCAGCTTGGGACGGGCCTCTGGGGCCAACGTCCTGACTTTC. It codes for CASLGRASGANVLTF.